These 8 T cell receptor beta chains were all obtained from the same sample, sequenced in a study of blood T cells in healthy people across ages (dated by TCRdb to the mid-2010s). The library was prepared using 5' RACE. TCRdb lists the instrument as Illumina HiSeq 2500. A second PCR of roughly 6 to 11 cycles was run with a J-beta primer mix and a sample-barcoded 5' primer. TCRdb took the public reads, trimmed them with fastp at Q25, ran MiXCR for clone calling and kept in-frame beta chains. Each entry merges the rows of one CDR3 protein and shows their most common DNA and genes. The sample has about 760,000 distinct CDR3 sequences on record, approximately 25% of them singletons. 9% to 9.5% of the sample is taken by the ten largest. This sample also belongs to another study, concerning T cells of mothers and their children.

The sequencing input was blood. These receptors were taken from a boy aged 10-17 years in good health.

This clonotype has just a few counts. The chain is built from TRBV12-3 or TRBV12-4 and TRBJ2-5; TRBD1 agrees at 8 bases. Gene TRBJ2-1 matches the end of the DNA better, so the J call may be wrong. The CDR3 covers 15 residues. CDR3 bases: TGTGCCAGCAGTTCTGGGACAGGCCATCTGGGTGAGCAGTTCTTC. It is translated as CASSSGTGHLGEQFF.

This sequence joins TRBV20-1 and TRBJ2-3; D is perhaps TRBD2 (7 bases). Trimming pared 0 bases from V and 4 bases from J, leaving 14 bases between. The CDR3 totals 15 residues. Germline lookup yields CDR1 DFQATT and CDR2 SNEGSKA (reference sequence). The chain's CDR3 is CSARELGGGPDTQYF. CDR3 sequence (DNA): TGCAGTGCTAGAGAATTAGGGGGGGGCCCAGATACGCAGTATTTT.

This clonotype was detected a few times. The genes are TRBV28 and TRBJ1-2; 8 nucleotides match TRBD1. CDR3 length equals 16 residues. The germline gives CDR1 MDHEN, CDR2 SYDVKM. V lost 7 bases and J lost 5; bases outside the gene matches: 15. Here the CDR3 reads CASIETGQDEVYGYTF. The CDR3, as DNA: TGTGCCAGCATAGAAACGGGACAGGACGAAGTTTATGGCTACACCTTC.

The chain joins TRBV6-6 to TRBJ1-4, with D unresolved. V gave up 0 bases and J gave up 4 bases, with 9 bases separating them. CDR1 is MNHNY and CDR2 is SVGAGI in the germline V gene (reference sequence). This CDR3 region has 15 residues. The CDR3 sequence: CASSYSPFGNEKLFF. The CDR3 DNA sequence: TGTGCCAGCAGTTACTCGCCCTTCGGTAATGAAAAACTGTTTTTT.

The chain is built from TRBV29-1 and TRBJ1-2, with 7 bases aligning to TRBD1. V lost 5 bases, J lost 1 base, and 4 bases stayed unmatched. The CDR3 is made up of 13 amino acids. Looked up from germline, CDR1 is SQVTM and CDR2 is ANQGSEA. The CDR3 region has the DNA TGCAGCGTTTACAGGGGAGGTAACTATGGCTACACCTTC. Translating gives CSVYRGGNYGYTF.

Written as DNA, the CDR3 is TGTGCCAGCAGCCCCCTTTCCGGGGCCACAGATACGCAGTATTTT. It is translated as CASSPLSGATDTQYF. This sequence joins TRBV9 and TRBJ2-3; TRBD1 or TRBD2 may be the D gene (5 bases each). V was shortened by 4 bases and J by 2 bases, with 14 bases between the two germline ends. The CDR3 runs 15 residues. Germline V CDR1 and CDR2: SGDLS, YYNGEE.

This clonotype has more than one count but fewer than ten. V is TRBV4-3 and J is TRBJ1-2; 7 bases map to TRBD1. V dropped 0 bases and J dropped 3; count of bases not matched to a gene: 4. This CDR3 has 15 residues. CDR1 and CDR2 (germline): LGHNA, YSLEER. The CDR3 DNA follows: TGCGCCAGCAGCCAAGATAGGGACAGTTACTATGGCTACACCTTC. Protein product: CASSQDRDSYYGYTF.

A note on this clonotype: Mismatch with germline at one junction end may stem from a read error. The gene calls are TRBV29-1 and TRBJ1-1, with D perhaps matching TRBD1 (5 bases). Germline V gene lookup returns CDR1 SQVTM and CDR2 ANQGSEA. CDR3 size: 12 residues. The CDR3 sequence is CSVGREGTEVFF. DNA of the CDR3: TGCAGCGTAGGCAGGGAGGGCACTGAAGTTTTCTTT.